This T cell receptor beta chain is drawn from a study of control samples from healthy donors and cancer patients. CDR3 length: 15 amino acids. From germline, CDR1 is MNHEY and CDR2 SVGAGI. The germline V and J ends were trimmed by 0 bases and 2 bases, with 11 bases remaining between them. Clones were read by immunoSEQ multiplex PCR, and TCRdb kept only the in-frame ones, dropping some. This table holds 100,000 to 150,000 clones, around 90% found once. The receptor's source is a man aged 40-49 years in good health. Sequencing was done on a sample of blood. The chain joins TRBV6-5 to TRBJ2-7, with TRBD2 as a possible D gene (5 bases). CDR3 DNA: TGTGCCAGCAGTTACTCGCCCGGGGAAACCTACGAGCAGTACTTC. It translates to CASSYSPGETYEQYF.